This T cell receptor beta chain originates from a study of blood T cell repertoires in COVID-19. Study at large: The samples span acute and convalescent COVID-19 from the United States, Italy and Spain. PBMCs, B-cell-depleted T cells, or T cells were the source of the cDNA or gDNA that made up the material.

Per the original methods: Scientists estimated how many nucleated cells there were by amplifying reference gene primers. Some clones are missing from TCRdb's copy, which holds only in-frame ones; the method was immunoSEQ multiplex PCR. That table supplies the V and J calls and clone size; D and trimming were determined from the DNA. The table shows tens of thousands of clones, with 65% to 80% occurring only once. The CDR3 totals 14 residues. In germline, CDR1 is MNHEY, CDR2 SVGAGI. The V segment lost 10 bases and the J segment 7 bases; nucleotides outside the gene matches: 12. The clonotype originates from a man in his 70s with active or convalescent COVID-19. The genes are TRBV6-5 and TRBJ1-2; 10 bases line up with TRBD1. The sample comprised peripheral blood. This CDR3 is CATEYETGGGGYTF. CDR3 DNA: TGTGCCACCGAATACGAGACAGGGGGCGGTGGCTACACCTTC.